Listed here are 6 T cell receptor beta chains from one sample, sequenced in a study of a mutant IDH1 vaccine in newly diagnosed glioma. Their antigens remain unidentified. Time point specified: week 11, during vaccination. With topical imiquimod, each dose of the vaccine consisted of 300 ug of mutant IDH1 20-mer peptide. TCRdb's table, derived via immunoSEQ multiplex PCR, lists solely in-frame clones and lacks some. The sample yields more than 30,000 clones, around 87% seen once. Sequencing used PBMCs, obtained from a glioma patient whose treatment included an IDH1 peptide vaccine. The source of these receptors is a man between 18 and 29 years old with glioma.

In this sample, this clone turned up a few times. The chain employs TRBV25-1 and TRBJ1-2, with D uncertain. The V and J ends lost 5 bases and 2 bases respectively, with 12 bases between them. The CDR3 is made up of 14 amino acids. From germline, CDR1 is MGHDK and CDR2 SYGVNS. CDR3 DNA: TGTGCCAGCAGTCTCTCGTCGGGGAACTATGGCTACACCTTC. Amino acid sequence: CASSLSSGNYGYTF.

This clone was observed a handful of times. The chain combines TRBV29-1 with TRBJ2-7, with 7 bases identical to TRBD1. CDR3 length: 13 residues. CDR1 and CDR2 (germline): SQVTM, ANQGSEA. V trimming: 4 bases; J trimming: 7 bases; junction bases outside the gene matches: 10. The CDR3 loop reads CSVAGTEGREQYF. The CDR3, as DNA: TGCAGCGTTGCCGGGACAGAAGGAAGGGAGCAGTACTTC.

This chain connects TRBV10-3 to TRBJ2-7; TRBD1 aligns across 7 bases. This CDR3 comprises 14 residues. CDR1 is ENHRY and CDR2 is SYGVKD in the germline V gene. J was trimmed by 4 bases and V by 6 bases; bases with no gene match: 9. The CDR3 coding sequence is TGTGCCATCAGCCGGGGACAGCAGGGTTACGAGCAGTACTTC. Translation: CAISRGQQGYEQYF.

V and J are TRBV30 and TRBJ1-1; D ambiguous. Trimming removed 4 bases at V and 0 bases at J, with 6 bases between. Germline V lookup: CDR1 GTSNPN, CDR2 SVGIG (reference sequence). This CDR3 spans 12 amino acids. The CDR3 region is CAWKELNTEAFF. The DNA for the CDR3 is TGTGCCTGGAAGGAATTGAACACTGAAGCTTTCTTT.

The V gene is TRBV30, the J gene TRBJ2-7; D not certain. The V and J ends lost 3 bases and 0 bases respectively, with 9 bases between them. The length of the CDR3 is 13 residues. From germline, CDR1 is GTSNPN and CDR2 SVGIG (reference sequence). CDR3 sequence: CAWRPLYSYEQYF. CDR3 DNA sequence: TGTGCCTGGAGACCCTTATACTCCTACGAGCAGTACTTC.

V and J are TRBV4-3 and TRBJ1-1; no firm D call. V was cut by 5 bases and J by 3 bases, with 16 bases left in between. CDR3 length: 15 residues. Germline V gene sequence: CDR1 LGHNA, CDR2 YSLEER. The CDR3 bases are TGCGCCAGCAGCTCCCTGGGGTCCGGGGACACTGAAGCTTTCTTT. Its translation is CASSSLGSGDTEAFF.